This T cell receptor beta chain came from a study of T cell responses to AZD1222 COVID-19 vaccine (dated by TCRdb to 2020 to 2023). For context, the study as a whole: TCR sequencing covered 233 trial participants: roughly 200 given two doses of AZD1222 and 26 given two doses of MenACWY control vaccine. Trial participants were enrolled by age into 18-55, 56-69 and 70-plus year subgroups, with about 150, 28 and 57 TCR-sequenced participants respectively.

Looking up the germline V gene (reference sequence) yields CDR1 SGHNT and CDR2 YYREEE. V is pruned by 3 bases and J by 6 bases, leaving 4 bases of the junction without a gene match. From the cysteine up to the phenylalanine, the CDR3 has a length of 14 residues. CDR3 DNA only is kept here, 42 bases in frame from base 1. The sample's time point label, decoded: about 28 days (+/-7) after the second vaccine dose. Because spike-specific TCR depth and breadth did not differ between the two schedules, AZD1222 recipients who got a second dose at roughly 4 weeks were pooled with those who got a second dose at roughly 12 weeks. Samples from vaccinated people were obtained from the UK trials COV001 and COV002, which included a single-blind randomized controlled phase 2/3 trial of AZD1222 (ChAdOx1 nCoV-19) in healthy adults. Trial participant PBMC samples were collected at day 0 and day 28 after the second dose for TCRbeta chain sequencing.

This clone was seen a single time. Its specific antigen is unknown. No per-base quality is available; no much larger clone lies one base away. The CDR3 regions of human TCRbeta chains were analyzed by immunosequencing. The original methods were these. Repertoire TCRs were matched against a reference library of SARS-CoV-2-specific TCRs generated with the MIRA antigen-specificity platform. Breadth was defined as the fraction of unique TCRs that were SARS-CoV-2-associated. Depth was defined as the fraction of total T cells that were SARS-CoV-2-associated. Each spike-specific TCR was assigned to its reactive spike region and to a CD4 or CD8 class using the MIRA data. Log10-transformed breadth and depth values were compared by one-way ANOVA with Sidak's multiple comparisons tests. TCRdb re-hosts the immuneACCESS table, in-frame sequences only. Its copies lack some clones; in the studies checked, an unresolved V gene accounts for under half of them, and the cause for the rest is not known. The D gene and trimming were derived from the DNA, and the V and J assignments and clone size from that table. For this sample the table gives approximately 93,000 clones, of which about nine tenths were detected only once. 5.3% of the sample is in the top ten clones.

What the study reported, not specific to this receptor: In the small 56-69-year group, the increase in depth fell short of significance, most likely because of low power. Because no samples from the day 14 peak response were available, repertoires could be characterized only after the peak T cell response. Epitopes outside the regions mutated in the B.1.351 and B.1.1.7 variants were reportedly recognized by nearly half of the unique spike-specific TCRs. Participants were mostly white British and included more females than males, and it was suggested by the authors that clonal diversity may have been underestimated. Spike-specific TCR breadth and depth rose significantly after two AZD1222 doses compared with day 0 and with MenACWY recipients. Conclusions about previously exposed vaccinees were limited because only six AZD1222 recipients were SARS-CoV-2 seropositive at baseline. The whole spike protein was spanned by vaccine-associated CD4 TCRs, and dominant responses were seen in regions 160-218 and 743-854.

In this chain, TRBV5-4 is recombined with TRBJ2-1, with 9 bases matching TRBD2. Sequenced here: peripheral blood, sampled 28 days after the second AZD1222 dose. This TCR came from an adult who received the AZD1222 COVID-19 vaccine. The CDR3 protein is CASSSGGGANEQFF. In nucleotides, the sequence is TGTGCCAGCAGCTCGGGCGGGGGGGCCAATGAGCAGTTCTTC.